Presented here are 32 T cell receptor beta chains from one specimen sequenced in a study of CD8+ T cells in alopecia areata. Sequencing relied on a cDNA template that was reverse transcribed from extracted RNA. Profiling relied on immunoSEQ multiplex PCR, and the TCRdb table lists in-frame clones only, not all of them. The sample shows 190,000 or so clones, 60% of them seen only once. The treatment here: oral pan-JAK inhibitor, 5-10 mg twice daily. This specimen consisted of CD4+ T cells sorted from blood, obtained at week 4, from a patient treated with tofacitinib. The receptor source for this set is a human donor with alopecia areata.

V and J are TRBV27 and TRBJ2-6; D possibly corresponds to TRBD1 (6 bases). V gave up 5 bases and J gave up 0 bases, with 11 bases separating them. The CDR3 runs to 16 residues. Germline V gene data show CDR1 as MNHEY and CDR2 as SMNVEV (reference sequence). CDR3 sequence: CASSPQGFSGANVLTF. As DNA, the CDR3 is TGTGCCAGCAGTCCTCAGGGGTTCTCTGGGGCCAACGTCCTGACTTTC.

This clone has just one count. The genes are TRBV29-1 and TRBJ2-3, with 8 bases identical to TRBD2. The CDR3 extends over 16 amino acids. After removal of 8 bases from V and 2 bases from J, the junction contained 15 bases not matched to a gene. CDR1 and CDR2 from the germline V gene are SQVTM and ANQGSEA. The DNA of the CDR3 is TGCAGCTCCCGAAATTCCCCTAGCGGGTCCACAGATACGCAGTATTTT. Amino acids: CSSRNSPSGSTDTQYF.

The V call is TRBV28, the J call TRBJ2-5, with D unclear. V lost 2 bases to trimming and J lost 5 bases, with 9 bases between them. CDR1 and CDR2 (germline): MDHEN, SYDVKM. The CDR3 is 13 amino acids. CDR3 nucleotide sequence: TGTGCCAGCAGTTTAACCCTGGGGGAGACCCAGTACTTC. Protein product: CASSLTLGETQYF. The whole variable domain, filled in from reference TRBV28 and TRBJ2-5, reads DVKVTQSSRYLVKRTGEKVFLECVQDMDHENMFWYRQDPGLGLRLIYFSYDVKMKEKGDIPEGYSVSREKKERFSLILESASTNQTSMYLCASSLTLGETQYFGPGTRLLVL.

The V call is TRBV18, the J call TRBJ1-4; 7 bases match TRBD1. V dropped 2 bases and J dropped 8; count of bases not matched to a gene: 5. The CDR3 is made up of 14 amino acids. Germline V gene data show CDR1 as KGHSH and CDR2 as LQKENI. CDR3 sequence (DNA): TGTGCCAGCTCACCATCGGACAGGAACGAAAAACTGTTTTTT. Residues: CASSPSDRNEKLFF.

The V gene is TRBV29-1, the J gene TRBJ2-3; D remains ambiguous. V was cut by 7 bases and J by 3 bases, with 2 bases left in between. The germline V gene has CDR1 SQVTM and CDR2 ANQGSEA. The CDR3 totals 9 residues. The CDR3 DNA sequence: TGCAGCGATACAGATACGCAGTATTTT. Translated, it gives CSDTDTQYF.

CDR3 sequence: CASSDNGPYEQYF. The CDR3 bases are TGCGCCAGCAGTGACAACGGCCCCTACGAGCAGTACTTC. This chain uses TRBV10-2 with TRBJ2-7, with no clear D. Per germline, CDR1 WSHSY and CDR2 SAAADI. The CDR3 sequence is 13 residues long. Trimming removed 3 bases from V and 2 bases from J, with 8 bases in between.

In this sample, this clone turned up a few times. The V gene is TRBV19, the J gene TRBJ1-2; no firm D call. CDR1 and CDR2 from the germline V gene are LNHDA and SQIVND (reference sequence). V was shortened by 5 bases and J by 6 bases, with 10 bases between the two germline ends. The CDR3 is 12 residues long. CDR3 loop: CASSLGVHGYTF. CDR3 DNA sequence: TGTGCCAGTAGTTTGGGAGTACATGGCTACACCTTC.

The table lists this clone with a few counts. J is TRBJ1-2 and V is TRBV30; tentatively, D is TRBD1 (5 bases). Looked up from germline, CDR1 is GTSNPN and CDR2 is SVGIG (reference sequence). The CDR3 is made up of 13 amino acids. V lost 2 bases, J lost 5 bases, and 12 bases lay in between. The CDR3 loop is CAWSPGLLYGYTF. CDR3 in DNA: TGTGCCTGGAGTCCAGGGCTACTATATGGCTACACCTTC.

The chain combines TRBV2 with TRBJ2-7; D is uncertain. Germline CDR1 reads SNHLY; CDR2 reads FYNNEI. Deletions cut 7 bases from V and 2 bases from J, with 18 bases between. The CDR3 is 15 amino acids. The CDR3 nucleotides are TGTGCCAGCACTGTTGGAGTCAAGGATCCCTACGAGCAGTACTTC. As protein: CASTVGVKDPYEQYF.

The J gene is TRBJ2-7, the V gene TRBV7-2, with 8 nucleotides matching TRBD1. Trimming took 3 bases from V and 0 from J; bases not matched to a gene: 4. This CDR3 spans 15 amino acids. Germline V gene sequence: CDR1 SGHTA, CDR2 FQGNSA. The CDR3 sequence: CASSFRGPSSYEQYF. The CDR3 coding sequence is TGTGCCAGCAGCTTCAGGGGGCCGAGCTCCTACGAGCAGTACTTC. Combining the CDR3 with reference TRBV7-2 and TRBJ2-7 gives the whole variable domain GAGVSQSPSNKVTEKGKDVELRCDPISGHTALYWYRQSLGQGLEFLIYFQGNSAPDKSGLPSDRFSAERTGGSVSTLTIQRTQQEDSAVYLCASSFRGPSSYEQYFGPGTRLTVT.

The CDR3 loop is CASSRDRSGELFF. The DNA for the CDR3 is TGTGCCAGTTCCCGGGACAGGTCTGGGGAGCTGTTTTTT. The chain has TRBV19 and TRBJ2-2, with 8 bases fitting TRBD1. This CDR3 is 13 amino acids long. V lost 8 bases, J lost 8 bases, and 7 bases stayed unmatched. CDR1 is LNHDA, CDR2 SQIVND, per germline (reference sequence).

This clone was seen once. The V and J genes are TRBV30 and TRBJ2-4; possible D gene TRBD2, 5 bases. CDR3 length equals 13 residues. V shed 1 base and J shed 9 bases, with 13 bases lying between them. The germline V gene encodes CDR1 GTSNPN and CDR2 SVGIG (reference sequence). The CDR3 DNA is TGTGCCTGGAGTGCGGACTTACCTCTCATTCAGTACTTC. This sequence encodes CAWSADLPLIQYF.

A single count supports this clone. This chain connects TRBV4-2 to TRBJ2-2; TRBD2 matches 10 bases. Germline lookup yields CDR1 LGHNA and CDR2 YNFKEQ. V dropped 4 bases and J dropped 6; count of bases not matched to a gene: 5. The CDR3 spans 15 residues. The CDR3 loop reads CASSPGTSEAGELFF. The CDR3 DNA reads TGTGCCAGCAGCCCCGGGACTAGCGAGGCCGGGGAGCTGTTTTTT.

The J gene is TRBJ2-1, the V gene TRBV4-3; 12 bases fit TRBD2. J lost 2 bases, V lost 2 bases, and 7 bases had no gene match. CDR3 length: 18 residues. CDR1 and CDR2 from the germline V gene are LGHNA and YSLEER. The CDR3 nucleotides read TGCGCCAGCAGCCAACAGACTAGCGGGGGTCAGACCTACAATGAGCAGTTCTTC. As protein: CASSQQTSGGQTYNEQFF.

The V and J genes are TRBV4-2 and TRBJ2-4; D is ambiguous. This CDR3 spans 15 amino acids. The germline CDR1 and CDR2 sequences are LGHNA and YNFKEQ. Trimming shortened V by 0 bases and J by 3 bases, and 9 bases separated the two germline ends. The CDR3 DNA follows: TGTGCCAGCAGCCAAGATGCCTGGGGCAAAAACATTCAGTACTTC. Translation gives CASSQDAWGKNIQYF.

The chain's CDR3 is CASSPGQGNYGYTF. The CDR3 nucleotides read TGCGCCAGCAGCCCCGGACAGGGGAACTATGGCTACACCTTC. This chain joins TRBV4-1 and TRBJ1-2; 9 bases line up with TRBD1. This CDR3 has 14 amino acids. The germline gives CDR1 MGHRA, CDR2 YSYEKL. V shed 4 bases and J 2 bases; nucleotides not matched to a gene: 2.

This clone has just a few counts. The sample carries other DNA sequences with the same CDR3. The chain employs TRBV29-1 and TRBJ1-6; 7 nucleotides agree with TRBD1. The CDR3 is made up of 13 amino acids. With 6 bases clipped from V and 7 bases from J, the junction kept 6 bases outside the gene matches. Germline-derived CDR1 and CDR2 are SQVTM and ANQGSEA. CDR3 DNA: TGCAGCGTGAGAGGGACAGCCAATTCACCCCTCCACTTT. Its translation: CSVRGTANSPLHF.

CDR3 bases: TGCAGCGTCGCGCCGAGGAGACCCGGGGAGCTGTTTTTT. This codes for CSVAPRRPGELFF. The chain joins TRBV29-1 to TRBJ2-2; D remains ambiguous. CDR3 length: 13 residues. The V and J ends lost 6 bases and 6 bases respectively, with 14 bases between them. Looked up from germline, CDR1 is SQVTM and CDR2 is ANQGSEA.

The chain combines TRBV19 with TRBJ1-5, with a weak D call TRBD1 (5 bases). This CDR3 is 15 amino acids long. Germline V gene sequence: CDR1 LNHDA, CDR2 SQIVND (reference sequence). Deletions cut 4 bases from V and 4 bases from J, with 14 bases between. CDR3 sequence reads: CASSRSGGANQPQHF. The DNA of the CDR3 is TGTGCCAGTAGTAGGAGTGGAGGGGCTAATCAGCCCCAGCATTTT.

Only one count was recorded for this clone. The chain joins TRBV7-6 to TRBJ2-1; D not resolved. The CDR3 loop spans 13 amino acids. Germline CDR1 reads SGHVS; CDR2 reads FNYEAQ. V was pared by 0 bases and J by 10 bases, with 10 bases between. The CDR3 here is CASSLAVSQEQFF. CDR3 sequence (DNA): TGTGCCAGCAGCTTAGCAGTCAGCCAAGAGCAGTTCTTC.

The rearrangement links TRBV5-6 to TRBJ1-5, with TRBD1 as a possible D gene (5 bases). This CDR3 contains 13 residues. CDR1 SGHDT and CDR2 YYEEEE come from the germline V gene. Trimming removed 3 bases from V and 3 bases from J, with 7 bases in between. CDR3 residues: CASSSGSNQPQHF. The CDR3 DNA reads as TGTGCCAGCAGCTCAGGGTCCAATCAGCCCCAGCATTTT.

This chain links TRBV27 with TRBJ2-1; the match to TRBD1 covers 8 bases. CDR1 is MNHEY, CDR2 SMNVEV, per germline (reference sequence). The V and J ends lost 4 bases and 8 bases, in that order; junction bases with no gene match: 4. This CDR3 has 13 residues. The CDR3 sequence: CASSYATGDEQFF. In DNA, the CDR3 is TGTGCCAGCAGTTACGCGACAGGGGATGAGCAGTTCTTC.

The rearrangement uses TRBV25-1 and TRBJ2-5, with D perhaps TRBD2 (5 bases). This CDR3 has 13 residues. The V gene's germline CDR1 is MGHDK and CDR2 SYGVNS. The V end was cut by 4 bases, the J end by 1 base, with 7 bases between. The CDR3 nucleotides are TGTGCCAGCAGTGGGACTTTCCAAGAGACCCAGTACTTC. It yields the protein CASSGTFQETQYF. The full variable domain, rest sourced from reference TRBV25-1 and TRBJ2-5, is EADIYQTPRYLVIGTGKKITLECSQTMGHDKMYWYQQDPGMELHLIHYSYGVNSTEKGDLSSESTVSRIRTEHFPLTLESARPSHTSQYLCASSGTFQETQYFGPGTRLLVL.

The J gene is TRBJ2-5, the V gene TRBV7-9; TRBD1 matches at 7 bases. Germline V gene data show CDR1 as SEHNR and CDR2 as FQNEAQ (reference sequence). CDR3 length: 14 amino acids. The V and J ends lost 1 base and 4 bases, in that order; junction bases with no gene match: 3. CDR3 nucleotides: TGTGCCAGCAGCTTAGACAGGGGCAGAGAGACCCAGTACTTC. Translation: CASSLDRGRETQYF.

This clone has a handful of counts. V gene TRBV7-8 combines with J gene TRBJ1-6; D ambiguous. Deletions cut 1 base from V and 6 bases from J, with 7 bases between. This CDR3 comprises 14 residues. Germline CDR1 and CDR2: SGHVS and FQNEAQ. Here the CDR3 reads CASSLDLGNSPLHF. The CDR3 DNA sequence: TGTGCCAGCAGCTTAGATTTGGGTAATTCACCCCTCCACTTT. Filled out from reference TRBV7-8 and TRBJ1-6, the complete variable domain reads GAGVSQSPRYKVAKRGQDVALRCDPISGHVSLFWYQQALGQGPEFLTYFQNEAQLDKSGLPSDRFFAERPEGSVSTLKIQRTQQEDSAVYLCASSLDLGNSPLHFGNGTRLTVT.

The chain employs TRBV6-5 and TRBJ1-4; D call uncertain. The CDR3 is 15 amino acids. CDR1 and CDR2 (germline): MNHEY, SVGAGI. Between the trimmed V and J ends, which lost 2 bases and 6 bases, there was a span of 13 bases. The CDR3 coding sequence is TGTGCCAGCAGTTACGACGGCAGCCCTGATGAAAAACTGTTTTTT. It translates to CASSYDGSPDEKLFF.

The sample holds a few counts of this clone. The V and J genes are TRBV2 and TRBJ2-1; D gene unclear. Germline CDR1 reads SNHLY; CDR2 reads FYNNEI. V was pared by 4 bases and J by 3 bases, with 13 bases between. This CDR3 contains 15 residues. CDR3: CASSVGRRDYNEQFF. CDR3 in DNA: TGTGCCAGCAGTGTGGGCAGGAGAGACTACAATGAGCAGTTCTTC.

V is TRBV5-1 and J is TRBJ1-1, with D possibly TRBD1 on 5 matching bases. The V end was cut by 0 bases, the J end by 1 base, with 16 bases between. The CDR3 is made up of 17 amino acids. Germline CDR1 reads SGHRS; CDR2 reads YFSETQ. The CDR3 region is CASSLGDRWGPNTEAFF. The CDR3 coding sequence is TGCGCCAGCAGCTTGGGAGATAGGTGGGGCCCGAACACTGAAGCTTTCTTT.

This clone was found once. The genes are TRBV30 and TRBJ2-7; 9 bases are shared with TRBD1. V trimming: 3 bases; J trimming: 1 base; junction bases outside the gene matches: 1. The germline V gene has CDR1 GTSNPN and CDR2 SVGIG (reference sequence). The CDR3 has 13 amino acids. CDR3 in DNA: TGTGCCTGGAGCGGGACAGGGTCCTACGAGCAGTACTTC. Residues: CAWSGTGSYEQYF.

The chain combines TRBV30 with TRBJ1-6; TRBD1 matches at 7 bases. In germline, CDR1 is GTSNPN, CDR2 SVGIG (reference sequence). With V trimmed by 1 base and J by 14 bases, 5 bases remained unmatched. CDR3 size: 12 residues. CDR3 nucleotide sequence: TGTGCCTGGAGTGCAGGGGGAGGGGCCCTCCACTTT. Its translation is CAWSAGGGALHF.

CDR3: CAWSRGVPNEKLFF. DNA of the CDR3: TGTGCCTGGAGTCGGGGGGTGCCTAATGAAAAACTGTTTTTT. The V call is TRBV30, the J call TRBJ1-4, with a tentative D call TRBD1 (5 bases). V was pared by 2 bases and J by 3 bases, with 10 bases between. CDR3 length equals 14 residues. Germline V lookup: CDR1 GTSNPN, CDR2 SVGIG (reference sequence).

The chain links TRBV5-1 to TRBJ2-2; D possibly corresponds to TRBD2 (6 bases). The CDR3 contains 19 residues. Trimming stripped 1 base from V and 2 bases from J, with 21 bases between. Germline CDR1 SGHRS, CDR2 YFSETQ. The CDR3 sequence: CASSLRGTGSGDNTGELFF. The CDR3 nucleotides read TGCGCCAGCAGCTTGCGTGGTACGGGCTCGGGGGACAACACCGGGGAGCTGTTTTTT.